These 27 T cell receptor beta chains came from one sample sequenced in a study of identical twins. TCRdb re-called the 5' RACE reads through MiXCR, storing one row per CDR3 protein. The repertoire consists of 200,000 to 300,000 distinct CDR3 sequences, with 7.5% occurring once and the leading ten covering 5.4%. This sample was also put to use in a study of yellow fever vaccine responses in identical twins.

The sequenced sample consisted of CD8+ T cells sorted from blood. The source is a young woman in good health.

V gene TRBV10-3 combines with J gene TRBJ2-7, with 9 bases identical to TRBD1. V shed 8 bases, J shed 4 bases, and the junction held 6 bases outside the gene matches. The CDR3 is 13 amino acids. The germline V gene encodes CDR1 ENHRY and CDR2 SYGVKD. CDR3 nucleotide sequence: TGTGCCATCTTCGAGACAGGGGGTTACGAGCAGTACTTC. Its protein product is CAIFETGGYEQYF.

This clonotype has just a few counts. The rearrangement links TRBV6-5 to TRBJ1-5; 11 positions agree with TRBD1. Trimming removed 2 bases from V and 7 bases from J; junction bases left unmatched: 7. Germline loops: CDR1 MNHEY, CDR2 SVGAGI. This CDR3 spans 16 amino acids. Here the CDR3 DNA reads TGTGCCAGCAGTTACCCCCGGGACAGGGGGTACCAGCCCCAGCATTTT. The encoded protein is CASSYPRDRGYQPQHF.

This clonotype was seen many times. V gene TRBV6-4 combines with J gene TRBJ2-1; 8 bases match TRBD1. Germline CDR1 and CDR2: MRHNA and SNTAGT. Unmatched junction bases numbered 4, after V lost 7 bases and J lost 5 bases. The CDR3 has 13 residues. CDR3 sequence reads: CASIPDRDNEQFF. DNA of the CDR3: TGTGCCAGCATACCGGACAGGGACAATGAGCAGTTCTTC.

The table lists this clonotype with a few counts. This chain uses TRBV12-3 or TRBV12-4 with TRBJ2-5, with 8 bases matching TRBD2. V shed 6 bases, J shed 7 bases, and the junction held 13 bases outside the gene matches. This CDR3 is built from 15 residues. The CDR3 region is CASSHGGDLLGTQYF. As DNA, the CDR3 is TGTGCCAGCAGCCACGGGGGGGACCTGCTCGGGACCCAGTACTTC.

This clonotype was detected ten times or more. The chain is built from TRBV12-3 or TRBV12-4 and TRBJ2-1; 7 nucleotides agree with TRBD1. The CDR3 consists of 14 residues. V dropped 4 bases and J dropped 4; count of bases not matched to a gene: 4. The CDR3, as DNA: TGTGCCAGCAGTTCCGGGACAGTTTACAATGAGCAGTTCTTC. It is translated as CASSSGTVYNEQFF.

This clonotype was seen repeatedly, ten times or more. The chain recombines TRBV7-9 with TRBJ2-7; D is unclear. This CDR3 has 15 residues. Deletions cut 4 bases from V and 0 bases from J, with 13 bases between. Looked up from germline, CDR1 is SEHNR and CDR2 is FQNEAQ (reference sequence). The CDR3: CASSSFDRNSYEQYF. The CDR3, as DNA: TGTGCCAGCAGCTCTTTCGACCGGAACTCCTACGAGCAGTACTTC.

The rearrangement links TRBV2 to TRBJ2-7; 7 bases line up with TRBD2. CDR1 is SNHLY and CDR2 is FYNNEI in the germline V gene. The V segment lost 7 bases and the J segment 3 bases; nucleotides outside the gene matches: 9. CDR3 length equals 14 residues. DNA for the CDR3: TGTGCCAGCATTCGGGAGCTAGCGGACTACGAGCAGTACTTC. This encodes CASIRELADYEQYF.

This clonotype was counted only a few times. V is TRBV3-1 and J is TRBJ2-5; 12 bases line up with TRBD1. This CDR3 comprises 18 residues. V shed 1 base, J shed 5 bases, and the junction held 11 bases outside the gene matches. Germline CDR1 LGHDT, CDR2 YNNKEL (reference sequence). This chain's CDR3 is CASSQGGWGQGALETQYF. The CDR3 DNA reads TGTGCCAGCAGCCAAGGAGGTTGGGGACAGGGGGCATTGGAGACCCAGTACTTC.

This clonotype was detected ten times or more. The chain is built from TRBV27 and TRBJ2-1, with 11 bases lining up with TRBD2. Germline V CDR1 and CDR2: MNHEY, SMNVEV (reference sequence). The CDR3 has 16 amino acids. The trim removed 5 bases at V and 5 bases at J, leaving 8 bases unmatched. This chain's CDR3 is CASSPVAGGANNEQFF. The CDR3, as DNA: TGTGCCAGCAGTCCCGTAGCGGGAGGGGCTAACAATGAGCAGTTCTTC.

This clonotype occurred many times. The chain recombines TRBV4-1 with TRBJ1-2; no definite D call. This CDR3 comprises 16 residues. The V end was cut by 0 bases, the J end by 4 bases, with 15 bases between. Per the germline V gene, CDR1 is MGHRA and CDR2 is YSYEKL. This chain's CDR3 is CASSQDSVERSYGYTF. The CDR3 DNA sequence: TGCGCCAGCAGCCAAGATAGTGTGGAAAGGAGCTATGGCTACACCTTC.

Here the CDR3 reads CGARGVTEAFF. DNA for the CDR3: TGTGGTGCCAGGGGGGTTACTGAAGCTTTCTTT. The V and J genes are TRBV2 and TRBJ1-1; the match to TRBD1 covers 7 bases. The germline gives CDR1 SNHLY, CDR2 FYNNEI. The CDR3 extends over 11 amino acids.

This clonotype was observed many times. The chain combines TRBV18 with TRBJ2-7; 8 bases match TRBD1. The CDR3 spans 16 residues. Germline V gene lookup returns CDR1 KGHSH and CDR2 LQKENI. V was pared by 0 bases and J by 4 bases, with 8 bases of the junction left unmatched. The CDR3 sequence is CASSPPQDRGPYEQYF. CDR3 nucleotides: TGTGCCAGCTCACCACCGCAAGACAGGGGCCCGTACGAGCAGTACTTC.

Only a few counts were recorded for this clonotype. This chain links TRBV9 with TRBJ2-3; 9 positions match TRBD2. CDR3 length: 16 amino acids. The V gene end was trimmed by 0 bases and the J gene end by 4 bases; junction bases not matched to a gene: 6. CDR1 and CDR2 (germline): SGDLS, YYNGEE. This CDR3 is CASSVAGLAGSDTQYF. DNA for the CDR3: TGTGCCAGCAGCGTAGCTGGGCTAGCGGGGTCAGATACGCAGTATTTT.

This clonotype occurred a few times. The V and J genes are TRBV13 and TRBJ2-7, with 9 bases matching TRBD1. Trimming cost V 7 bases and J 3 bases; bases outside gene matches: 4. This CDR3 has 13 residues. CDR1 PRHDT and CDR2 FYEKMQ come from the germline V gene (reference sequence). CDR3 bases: TGTGCCAGCAAAAACAGGGGGCACTACGAGCAGTACGTC. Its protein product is CASKNRGHYEQYV.

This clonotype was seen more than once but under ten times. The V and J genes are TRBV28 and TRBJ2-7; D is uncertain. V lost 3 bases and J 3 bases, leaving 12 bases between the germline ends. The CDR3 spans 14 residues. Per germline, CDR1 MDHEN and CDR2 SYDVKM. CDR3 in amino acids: CASSFGQLGYEQYF. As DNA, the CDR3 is TGTGCCAGCAGTTTCGGTCAGCTCGGCTACGAGCAGTACTTC.

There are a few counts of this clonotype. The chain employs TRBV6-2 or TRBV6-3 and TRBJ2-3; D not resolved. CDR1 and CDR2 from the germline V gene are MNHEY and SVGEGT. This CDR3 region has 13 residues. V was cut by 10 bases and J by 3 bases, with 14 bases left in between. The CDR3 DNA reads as TGTGCCACCTCTTTGGGCCGTACAGATACGCAGTATTTT. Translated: CATSLGRTDTQYF.

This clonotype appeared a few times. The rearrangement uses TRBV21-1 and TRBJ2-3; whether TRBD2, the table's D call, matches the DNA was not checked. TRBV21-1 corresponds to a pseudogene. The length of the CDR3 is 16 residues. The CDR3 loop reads CASSSHRLAGGDTQYF. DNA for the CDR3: TGTGCCAGCAGCTCCCACCGACTAGCGGGGGGAGATACGCAGTATTTT.

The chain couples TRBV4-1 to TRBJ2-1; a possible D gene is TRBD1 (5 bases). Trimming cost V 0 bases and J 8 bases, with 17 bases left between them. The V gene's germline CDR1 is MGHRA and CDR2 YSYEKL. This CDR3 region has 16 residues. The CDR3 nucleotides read TGCGCCAGCAGCCAAGATTTGCAGGGCCATCGCGATGAGCAGTTCTTC. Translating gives CASSQDLQGHRDEQFF.

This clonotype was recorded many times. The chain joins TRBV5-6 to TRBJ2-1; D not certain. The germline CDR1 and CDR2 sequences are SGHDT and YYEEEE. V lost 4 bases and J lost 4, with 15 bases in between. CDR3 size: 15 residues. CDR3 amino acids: CASSVSPLGYNEQFF. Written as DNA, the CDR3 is TGTGCCAGCAGCGTTTCCCCTCTTGGGTACAATGAGCAGTTCTTC.

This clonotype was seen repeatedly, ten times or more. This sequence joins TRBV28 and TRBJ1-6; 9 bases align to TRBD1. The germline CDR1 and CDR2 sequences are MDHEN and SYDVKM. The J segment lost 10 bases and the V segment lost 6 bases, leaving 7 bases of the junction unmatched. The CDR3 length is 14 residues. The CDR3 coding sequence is TGTGCCAGCAGCCCGGACAGGGGTCGATCACCCCTCCACTTT. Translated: CASSPDRGRSPLHF.

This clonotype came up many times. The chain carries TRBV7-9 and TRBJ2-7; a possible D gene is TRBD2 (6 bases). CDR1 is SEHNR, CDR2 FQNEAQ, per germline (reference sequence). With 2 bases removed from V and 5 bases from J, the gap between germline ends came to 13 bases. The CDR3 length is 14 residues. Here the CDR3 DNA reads TGTGCCAGCAGCTTACGGGGGAGCCCCGACGAGCAGTACTTC. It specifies CASSLRGSPDEQYF.

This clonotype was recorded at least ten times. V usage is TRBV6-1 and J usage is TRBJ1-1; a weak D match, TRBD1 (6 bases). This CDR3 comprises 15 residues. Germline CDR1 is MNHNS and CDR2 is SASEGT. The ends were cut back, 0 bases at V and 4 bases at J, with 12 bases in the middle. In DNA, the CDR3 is TGTGCCAGCAGTGAAGCAGGGGGGTCTGCCACTGAAGCTTTCTTT. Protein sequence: CASSEAGGSATEAFF.

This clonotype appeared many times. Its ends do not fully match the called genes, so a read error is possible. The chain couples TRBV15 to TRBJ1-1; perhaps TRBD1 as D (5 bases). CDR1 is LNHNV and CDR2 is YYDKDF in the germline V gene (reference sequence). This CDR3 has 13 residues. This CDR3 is CATSSGTNPEAFF. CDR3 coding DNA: TGTGCCACCAGCTCAGGGACGAACCCTGAAGCTTTCTTT.

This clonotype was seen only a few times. This CDR3 reads CASSQTGSGRWADTQYF. The CDR3 nucleotides are TGTGCCAGCAGCCAAACTGGGAGCGGGAGGTGGGCAGATACGCAGTATTTT. V gene TRBV3-1 combines with J gene TRBJ2-3, with 9 bases lining up with TRBD2. V trimming: 2 bases; J trimming: 4 bases; junction bases outside the gene matches: 10. Germline V lookup: CDR1 LGHDT, CDR2 YNNKEL (reference sequence). This CDR3 is 17 amino acids long.

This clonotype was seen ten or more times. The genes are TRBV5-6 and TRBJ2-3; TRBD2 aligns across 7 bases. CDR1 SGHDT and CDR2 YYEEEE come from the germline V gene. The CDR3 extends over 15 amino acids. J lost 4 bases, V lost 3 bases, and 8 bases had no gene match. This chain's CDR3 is CASSWREYSPDTQYF. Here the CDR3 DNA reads TGTGCCAGCAGCTGGCGGGAGTATTCCCCAGATACGCAGTATTTT.

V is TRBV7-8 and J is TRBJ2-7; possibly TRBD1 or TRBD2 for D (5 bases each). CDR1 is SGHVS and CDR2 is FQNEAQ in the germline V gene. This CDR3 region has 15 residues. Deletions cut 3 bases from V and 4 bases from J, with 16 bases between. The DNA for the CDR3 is TGTGCCAGCAGCTTGGGGAGCCAGGGAAAATACGAGCAGTACGTC. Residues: CASSLGSQGKYEQYV.

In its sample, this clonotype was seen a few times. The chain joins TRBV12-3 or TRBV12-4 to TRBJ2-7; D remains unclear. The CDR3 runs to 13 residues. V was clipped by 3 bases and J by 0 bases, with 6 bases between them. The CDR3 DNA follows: TGTGCCAGCAGTTTGGGCAACTCCTACGAGCAGTACTTC. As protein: CASSLGNSYEQYF.